This TCR beta chain originates from a study of T cell responses to AZD1222 COVID-19 vaccine. Sequenced by immunoSEQ multiplex PCR; TCRdb stores in-frame clones only, minus some. The profile shows nearly 110,000 clones, around 90% of them singletons. This receptor was identified in an adult who received the AZD1222 COVID-19 vaccine. Sequences were derived from peripheral blood, sampled 28 days after the second AZD1222 dose.

CDR3 loop: CAWARQGDTEAFF. The CDR3 coding sequence is TGTGCCTGGGCGAGACAGGGGGACACTGAAGCTTTCTTT. The gene calls are TRBV30 and TRBJ1-1; TRBD1 matches 9 bases. Germline trimming cut 5 bases from V and 3 bases from J; bases unmatched to any gene: 4. Germline-derived CDR1 and CDR2 are GTSNPN and SVGIG (reference sequence). There are 13 residues in the CDR3. Complete variable domain (other parts from reference TRBV30 and TRBJ1-1): SQTIHQWPATLVQPVGSPLSLECTVEGTSNPNLYWYRQAAGRGLQLLFYSVGIGQISSEVPQNLSASRPQDRQFILSSKKLLLSDSGFYLCAWARQGDTEAFFGQGTRLTVV.